This T cell receptor (beta chain) comes out of a study of T cells in women clearing cervical HPV infection. Turning to the study itself: For cases, blood was sampled a median roughly 150 days after lesion detection, interquartile range roughly 90 to 230 days.

All donors had a single incident cervical HPV16 infection, not prevalent. CDR3 length equals 14 residues. The germline V gene has CDR1 SGHRS and CDR2 YFSETQ. V was clipped by 4 bases and J by 7 bases, with 17 bases between them. Clones were read by immunoSEQ multiplex PCR, and TCRdb kept only the in-frame ones, dropping some. The sample has some 20,000 clones; the top ten hold approximately 9%. In the case of this clone: The read finishes 3 residues shy of the CDR3 end, and the germline J gene is used to complete it.

The rearrangement uses TRBV5-1 and TRBJ1-2; D unresolved. Input material: blood buffy coat. This clonotype was sampled from a woman between 18 and 75 years old with a cervical HPV16 infection that either progressed to CIN3+ or cleared (not recorded which). CDR3 DNA (partial): TGCGCCAGCAGCCCAAATACGGGTCCTAGTGGC. Residues: CASSPNTGPSG. The CDR3, in full, reads CASSPNTGPSGYTF. Based on the CDR3 plus reference TRBV5-1 and TRBJ1-2, the full variable domain is KAGVTQTPRYLIKTRGQQVTLSCSPISGHRSVSWYQQTPGQGLQFLFEYFSETQRNKGNFPGRFSGRQFSNSRSEMNVSTLELGDSALYLCASSPNTGPSGYTFGSGTRLTVV.